These 20 T cell receptor beta chains originate from one sample sequenced in a study of identical twins. TCRdb re-analysed the 5' RACE reads in MiXCR, keeping a single row per CDR3 protein. The repertoire holds 690,000 or so distinct CDR3 sequences, around 5.7% seen once, with around 1.9% in the top ten. Material: naive T cells sorted from blood. The receptor source for this set is a man aged 18 to 29 in good health.

This clonotype has a count of ten or more. The V gene is TRBV29-1, the J gene TRBJ2-1, with D possibly being TRBD2 (6 bases). Germline CDR1 and CDR2: SQVTM and ANQGSEA. The CDR3 is 14 residues long. V dropped 6 bases and J dropped 0 bases, with 12 bases sitting between them. For the CDR3, the DNA is TGCAGCGTGGCGACTAGGGTCTCCTACAATGAGCAGTTCTTC. Encoded protein: CSVATRVSYNEQFF.

V and J are TRBV6-2 or TRBV6-3 and TRBJ2-5; 11 bases are a match to TRBD2. With V trimmed by 5 bases and J by 5 bases, 4 bases remained unmatched. The length of the CDR3 is 14 residues. Germline-derived CDR1 and CDR2 are MNHEY and SVGEGT. The CDR3 DNA reads TGTGCCAGCAGTCGACTAGCGGGATTCGAGACCCAGTACTTC. This sequence encodes CASSRLAGFETQYF.

This clonotype turned up a few times. The chain couples TRBV7-2 to TRBJ1-1; D not resolved. The CDR3 has 14 residues. Germline CDR1 is SGHTA and CDR2 is FQGNSA. V dropped 2 bases and J dropped 6 bases, with 13 bases sitting between them. This CDR3 reads CASSLSVFRAEAFF. The CDR3, as DNA: TGTGCCAGCAGCTTATCGGTATTTCGCGCTGAAGCTTTCTTT.

There are many counts of this clonotype. V gene TRBV20-1 combines with J gene TRBJ1-4, with 7 bases aligning to TRBD1. The germline V gene has CDR1 DFQATT and CDR2 SNEGSKA (reference sequence). The CDR3 covers 15 residues. V shed 3 bases and J 6 bases; nucleotides not matched to a gene: 10. CDR3 DNA sequence: TGCAGTGCTAGCGAATCGGGACAGTTTTATGAAAAACTGTTTTTT. This translates into CSASESGQFYEKLFF.

In this sample, this clonotype turned up a few times. The V call is TRBV18, the J call TRBJ2-7, with 9 bases matching TRBD2. V was clipped by 5 bases and J by 4 bases; unmatched bases: 3. Looked up from germline, CDR1 is KGHSH and CDR2 is LQKENI. The CDR3 has 13 amino acids. The CDR3 protein is CASSSTSGYEQYV. Written as DNA, the CDR3 is TGTGCCAGCTCATCGACTAGCGGATACGAGCAGTACGTC.

This clonotype was counted at least ten times. In DNA form, the CDR3 reads TGTGCCAGCAGCACGGGACATAGCACAGATACGCAGTATTTT. Amino acid sequence: CASSTGHSTDTQYF. V is TRBV12-3 or TRBV12-4 and J is TRBJ2-3; a weak D match, TRBD1 (6 bases). V was shortened by 6 bases and J by 0 bases, with 10 bases between the two germline ends. The CDR3 totals 14 residues.

CDR3 bases: TGTGCCAGCAGCCAGCATAGCGGGAGTACAGATACGCAGTATTTT. Translated, it gives CASSQHSGSTDTQYF. The chain links TRBV4-2 to TRBJ2-3, with TRBD2 matching 9 bases. CDR1 LGHNA and CDR2 YNFKEQ come from the germline V gene. With 3 bases clipped from V and 3 bases from J, the junction kept 4 bases outside the gene matches. This CDR3 contains 15 residues.

This clonotype was counted at least ten times. The chain recombines TRBV4-2 with TRBJ1-5; D is unclear. The CDR3 loop spans 14 amino acids. V shed 2 bases and J shed 6 bases, with 11 bases lying between them. CDR1 and CDR2 from the germline V gene are LGHNA and YNFKEQ. CDR3 bases: TGTGCCAGCAGCCAATACAAAGAGAGTCAGCCCCAGCATTTT. It is translated as CASSQYKESQPQHF.

This clonotype occurred a few times. This chain connects TRBV5-6 to TRBJ2-5; TRBD1 matches 8 bases. CDR1 and CDR2 (germline): SGHDT, YYEEEE. The CDR3 runs to 14 residues. The trim removed 2 bases at V and 6 bases at J, leaving 6 bases unmatched. This chain's CDR3 is CASSFGQGRKTQYF. In DNA, the CDR3 is TGTGCCAGCAGCTTCGGACAGGGTAGGAAGACCCAGTACTTC.

This clonotype has only a few counts. The V gene is TRBV7-2, the J gene TRBJ2-7, with 7 bases matching TRBD2. The V gene's germline CDR1 is SGHTA and CDR2 FQGNSA. This CDR3 region has 14 residues. The J segment lost 4 bases and the V segment lost 5 bases, leaving 8 bases of the junction unmatched. The DNA for the CDR3 is TGTGCCAGCAGCCCCCGCCGACTAGCATACGAGCAGTACTTC. Residues: CASSPRRLAYEQYF.

V is TRBV6-5 and J is TRBJ2-5, with D hard to call. Trimming removed 10 bases from V and 5 bases from J, with 8 bases in between. The CDR3 extends over 10 amino acids. Germline CDR1 MNHEY, CDR2 SVGAGI. The CDR3, as DNA: TGTGCCACCTTGTCGGAGACCCAGTACTTC. Translation: CATLSETQYF.

This clonotype was observed a handful of times. Written as DNA, the CDR3 is TGTGCCACCAAACCGGGACTAGCGGGAGTGGGAATGTACGATGAGCAGTTCTTC. Encoded protein: CATKPGLAGVGMYDEQFF. This chain joins TRBV19 and TRBJ2-1; 14 bases are shared with TRBD2. The CDR3 has 18 residues. The germline V gene has CDR1 LNHDA and CDR2 SQIVND (reference sequence). Trimming at V came to 10 bases and at J to 8 bases, leaving 19 bases not matched to a gene.

This clonotype was counted at least ten times. V is TRBV5-1 and J is TRBJ2-6; tentative D call: TRBD1 (6 bases). Trimming shortened V by 6 bases and J by 0 bases, and 16 bases separated the two germline ends. The CDR3 contains 17 residues. Per germline, CDR1 SGHRS and CDR2 YFSETQ. In nucleotides, the CDR3 is TGCGCCAGCACCCCCCAGGGGCCTTTCTCTGGGGCCAACGTCCTGACTTTC. As protein: CASTPQGPFSGANVLTF.

The CDR3 is CASSFTGTALRNQPQHF. The CDR3 DNA is TGTGCCAGCAGCTTTACCGGGACAGCCCTTAGAAATCAGCCCCAGCATTTT. The chain joins TRBV5-5 to TRBJ1-5; 7 bases align to TRBD1. The CDR3 length is 17 residues. The J segment lost 4 bases and the V segment lost 2 bases, leaving 12 bases of the junction unmatched. Germline V CDR1 and CDR2: SGHKS, YYEKEE (reference sequence).

This clonotype was seen a handful of times. The V call is TRBV12-3 or TRBV12-4, the J call TRBJ1-5; 10 positions agree with TRBD1. The junction had 4 bases not matched to a gene; V was cut back by 5 bases and J by 3 bases. The CDR3 runs 15 residues. CDR3 loop: CASSRTGGYNQPQHF. The CDR3 DNA sequence: TGTGCCAGCAGTCGGACAGGGGGGTACAATCAGCCCCAGCATTTT.

There are a few counts of this clonotype. The chain joins TRBV28 to TRBJ2-7; the match to TRBD2 covers 10 bases. Germline trimming cut 5 bases from V and 3 bases from J; bases unmatched to any gene: 19. Germline V gives CDR1 MDHEN, CDR2 SYDVKM. The CDR3 consists of 19 residues. CDR3 bases: TGTGCCAGCAGTCCTAATTCAAAGGCTAGCGGGAGAGACAACTACGAGCAGTACTTC. This translates into CASSPNSKASGRDNYEQYF.

The rearrangement joins TRBV5-1 to TRBJ2-2, with 7 bases matching TRBD2. The CDR3 contains 17 residues. Trimming cost V 0 bases and J 5 bases; bases outside gene matches: 10. CDR1 and CDR2 from the germline V gene are SGHRS and YFSETQ. The CDR3 region has the DNA TGCGCCAGCAGCTTGGCCGCGGGGAGGGCCCGAACCGGGGAGCTGTTTTTT. Protein product: CASSLAAGRARTGELFF. The full variable domain, with the rest looked up from reference TRBV5-1 and TRBJ2-2, is KAGVTQTPRYLIKTRGQQVTLSCSPISGHRSVSWYQQTPGQGLQFLFEYFSETQRNKGNFPGRFSGRQFSNSRSEMNVSTLELGDSALYLCASSLAAGRARTGELFFGEGSRLTVL.

The sample holds a few counts of this clonotype. V gene TRBV7-2 combines with J gene TRBJ2-2; 9 nucleotides match TRBD1. The CDR3 extends over 15 amino acids. Germline lookup yields CDR1 SGHTA and CDR2 FQGNSA. With V trimmed by 1 base and J by 4 bases, 1 base remained unmatched. For the CDR3, the DNA is TGTGCCAGCAGCTTAGACAGGGGGCGCACCGGGGAGCTGTTTTTT. Protein sequence: CASSLDRGRTGELFF.

The sample holds a few counts of this clonotype. The chain employs TRBV14 and TRBJ2-2; the D is unclear. Germline V gene sequence: CDR1 SGHDN, CDR2 FVKESK. Trimming removed 6 bases at V and 5 bases at J, with 13 bases between. The CDR3 covers 14 residues. For the CDR3, the DNA is TGTGCCAGCAGTCAATCCCTTTGGACCGGGGAGCTGTTTTTT. Protein product: CASSQSLWTGELFF.

This clonotype was observed a few times. The V and J genes are TRBV20-1 and TRBJ2-7; 9 bases map to TRBD2. Germline V gene lookup returns CDR1 DFQATT and CDR2 SNEGSKA (reference sequence). V dropped 0 bases and J dropped 3; count of bases not matched to a gene: 6. The CDR3 has 15 amino acids. CDR3 coding DNA: TGCAGTGCTAGAGATTACCAGCGGGGGGACTACGAGCAGTACTTC. Translating gives CSARDYQRGDYEQYF.